This is a list of T cell receptor beta chains from one sample in a study of neurological immune-mediated disorders. TCRdb re-derived calls from the 5' RACE reads in MiXCR, one entry per CDR3 protein. Counted here are more than 95,000 distinct CDR3 sequences, less than 14% occurring once; the ten biggest clones make up under 4%. Input material: PBMCs. The receptors were sampled from a female donor with HTLV-1-associated myelopathy (HAM/TSP). The CDR3 runs from the conserved cysteine through the conserved F or W. The D gene is left open where the match is weak. Size is omitted from some rows. Given values are once, few, many or a class for expanded clones.

J gene: TRBJ2-1
D gene: TRBD2
clone size: few
V gene: TRBV14
CDR3 DNA: TGTGCCAGCAGCCTAAAACGGGGGGGGTACAACAATGAGCAGTTCTTC
CDR3 protein: CASSLKRGGYNNEQFF

J gene: TRBJ1-2
D gene: TRBD1
clone size: medium-sized
V gene: TRBV7-2
CDR3 DNA: TGTGCCAGCAGCTTAGCCGGACAGGGATCGGATGGCTACACCTTC
CDR3 protein: CASSLAGQGSDGYTF

J gene: TRBJ2-3
D gene: NA
clone size: many
V gene: TRBV4-2
CDR3 DNA: TGTGCCAGCAGCCAAGATAGGGCAACAGATACGCAGTATTTT
CDR3 protein: CASSQDRATDTQYF

J gene: TRBJ2-7
D gene: NA
clone size: many
V gene: TRBV5-1
CDR3 DNA: TGCGCCAGCAGCTTGGATCAGGGGCCCTTTTACGAGCAGTACTTC
CDR3 protein: CASSLDQGPFYEQYF

J gene: TRBJ1-2
D gene: NA
clone size: many
V gene: TRBV5-5
CDR3 DNA: TGTGCCAGCAGCTTGGGGGTATATGGCTACACCTTC
CDR3 protein: CASSLGVYGYTF

J gene: TRBJ2-5
D gene: NA
clone size: NA
V gene: TRBV6-1
CDR3 DNA: TGTGCCAGCAGTGGTGGCAGACTACAAGAGACCAAGTACTTC
CDR3 protein: CASSGGRLQETKYF

J gene: TRBJ2-7
D gene: NA
clone size: many
V gene: TRBV5-5
CDR3 DNA: TGTGCCAGCAGCATTGGAGGGCAGGGGTTCTACGAGCAGTACTTC
CDR3 protein: CASSIGGQGFYEQYF

J gene: TRBJ2-5
D gene: TRBD1
clone size: many
V gene: TRBV2
CDR3 DNA: TGTGCCAGCAGTCCATCAAAGGCTGGACAGGGCCAAGAGACCCAGTACTTC
CDR3 protein: CASSPSKAGQGQETQYF

J gene: TRBJ2-2
D gene: NA
clone size: many
V gene: TRBV4-3
CDR3 DNA: TGCGCCAGCAGCCGGTTCGGCGGGGAGCTGTTTTTT
CDR3 protein: CASSRFGGELFF

J gene: TRBJ2-7
D gene: NA
clone size: many
V gene: TRBV5-1
CDR3 DNA: TGCGCCAGCAGCTTGGCCAAATTGGGGTCCGAGCAGTACTTC
CDR3 protein: CASSLAKLGSEQYF

J gene: TRBJ1-6
D gene: NA
clone size: many
V gene: TRBV7-9
CDR3 DNA: TGTGCCAGCAGCTTAGATAGTCCAGTATCAAGTTCACCCCTCCACTTT
CDR3 protein: CASSLDSPVSSSPLHF

J gene: TRBJ1-3
D gene: TRBD1
clone size: many
V gene: TRBV6-6
CDR3 DNA: TGTGCCAGCAGTTACCTCCGACAGGGACTTTCTGGAAACACCATATATTTT
CDR3 protein: CASSYLRQGLSGNTIYF

J gene: TRBJ2-7
D gene: TRBD1
clone size: few
V gene: TRBV20-1
CDR3 DNA: TGCAGTGCTTGGACAGGGTATCAGAACGAGCAGTACTTC
CDR3 protein: CSAWTGYQNEQYF

J gene: TRBJ1-1
D gene: TRBD1
clone size: few
V gene: TRBV20-1
CDR3 DNA: TGCAGTGCTAGAGCCCTGACAGGGAGTGAAGCTTTCTTT
CDR3 protein: CSARALTGSEAFF

J gene: TRBJ1-2
D gene: TRBD1
clone size: many
V gene: TRBV28
CDR3 DNA: TGTGCCAGCAGTTTCGGGGGACAGGGGATATATGGCTACACCTTC
CDR3 protein: CASSFGGQGIYGYTF

J gene: TRBJ2-3
D gene: NA
clone size: many
V gene: TRBV14
CDR3 DNA: TGTGCCAGCAGCAAGGGGGGCAGCACAGATACGCAGTATTTT
CDR3 protein: CASSKGGSTDTQYF

J gene: TRBJ1-1
D gene: NA
clone size: many
V gene: TRBV5-1
CDR3 DNA: TGCGCCAGCAACCCATCCTTCCAGAGGTCAGGGGATGAAGCTTTCTTT
CDR3 protein: CASNPSFQRSGDEAFF

J gene: TRBJ2-3
D gene: TRBD1
clone size: many
V gene: TRBV4-1
CDR3 DNA: TGCGCCAGCAGCCAAGGCGGCAGGGGGACAGATACGCAGTATTTT
CDR3 protein: CASSQGGRGTDTQYF

J gene: TRBJ2-7
D gene: TRBD1
clone size: many
V gene: TRBV4-1
CDR3 DNA: TGCGCCAGCAGCCAAGACCTATCGACAGGGGGCGACGAGCAGTACTTC
CDR3 protein: CASSQDLSTGGDEQYF

J gene: TRBJ2-1
D gene: TRBD2
clone size: NA
V gene: TRBV20-1
CDR3 DNA: TGCAGTGCTCTAGACTCCGGGACTAGCGGGGGGGGGCAGTTCTTC
CDR3 protein: CSALDSGTSGGGQFF

J gene: TRBJ2-2
D gene: TRBD2
clone size: many
V gene: TRBV5-1
CDR3 DNA: TGCGCCAGCAGCTCGCCCCCGGGACTAGCGGGGGTCACCGGGGAGCTGTTTTTT
CDR3 protein: CASSSPPGLAGVTGELFF

J gene: TRBJ1-1
D gene: TRBD1
clone size: many
V gene: TRBV12-3/TRBV12-4
CDR3 DNA: TGTGCCAGCAGTGTCCAGCAGGGGGCTGAAGCTTTCTTT
CDR3 protein: CASSVQQGAEAFF

J gene: TRBJ2-2
D gene: TRBD1
clone size: many
V gene: TRBV5-1
CDR3 DNA: TGCGCCAGCAGCTCCCAGGGGGCGCACACCGGGGAGCTGTTTTTT
CDR3 protein: CASSSQGAHTGELFF

J gene: TRBJ2-1
D gene: NA
clone size: many
V gene: TRBV11-2
CDR3 DNA: TGTGCCAGCACCATACCAGGGGAGACCGATGAGCAGTTCTTC
CDR3 protein: CASTIPGETDEQFF

J gene: TRBJ2-2
D gene: NA
clone size: few
V gene: TRBV5-1
CDR3 DNA: TGCGCCAGCAGGGAGAGGACGGGGGCCGGGGAGCTGTTTTTT
CDR3 protein: CASRERTGAGELFF